This passage covers 6 T cell receptor beta chains from one sample sequenced in a study of blood T cell repertoires in COVID-19. Some clones are missing from TCRdb's copy, which holds only in-frame ones; the method was immunoSEQ multiplex PCR. The sample records approximately 150,000 clones, 70% to 90% being singletons. Sequencing was done on a sample of peripheral blood. The source is a man aged 40-55 years with acute or convalescent COVID-19.

The CDR3 loop reads CASSDQMGGNSYEQYF. CDR3 DNA: TGTGCCAGCAGCGACCAAATGGGGGGTAACTCCTACGAGCAGTACTTC. The chain combines TRBV27 with TRBJ2-7; D is possibly TRBD2 (6 bases). Per the germline V gene, CDR1 is MNHEY and CDR2 is SMNVEV (reference sequence). The CDR3 loop spans 16 amino acids. Trimming stripped 6 bases from V and 0 bases from J, with 18 bases between.

The V call is TRBV27, the J call TRBJ1-4; 8 bases align to TRBD1. Trimming took 4 bases from V and 5 from J; bases not matched to a gene: 9. Germline assignment: CDR1 MNHEY and CDR2 SMNVEV (reference sequence). This CDR3 comprises 16 residues. The CDR3 spells CASSWGGTGVNEKLFF. The CDR3 DNA is TGTGCCAGCAGTTGGGGGGGGACAGGTGTAAATGAAAAACTGTTTTTT.

The gene calls are TRBV29-1 and TRBJ1-3, with a possible D match to TRBD1 (6 bases). Trimming cost V 7 bases and J 0 bases, with 13 bases left between them. The CDR3 totals 14 residues. From germline, CDR1 is SQVTM and CDR2 ANQGSEA. Here the CDR3 reads CSGTVDSSGNTIYF. CDR3 DNA sequence: TGCAGCGGTACAGTGGACAGCTCTGGAAACACCATATATTTT.

V and J are TRBV24-1 and TRBJ2-5; D may be TRBD1 (5 bases). Per germline, CDR1 KGHDR and CDR2 SFDVKD. CDR3 length equals 14 residues. V was pared by 6 bases and J by 3 bases, with 13 bases between. The CDR3 reads CATSFSGHEETQYF. The CDR3 DNA follows: TGTGCCACCAGTTTTTCAGGGCACGAAGAGACCCAGTACTTC.

This chain joins TRBV30 and TRBJ1-1, with D uncertain. The germline V gene has CDR1 GTSNPN and CDR2 SVGIG (reference sequence). The CDR3 is 16 residues long. Between the trimmed V and J ends, which lost 3 bases and 1 base, there was a span of 18 bases. The CDR3 here is CAWRTRTRGANTEAFF. The CDR3 region has the DNA TGTGCCTGGAGGACGAGGACGCGGGGAGCGAACACTGAAGCTTTCTTT.

This clone was counted once. The chain uses TRBV3-1 (or the pseudogene TRBV3-2) and TRBJ1-1, with D tentatively TRBD1 (6 bases). Germline values: CDR1 LGHDT, CDR2 YNNKEL (reference sequence). CDR3 size: 15 residues. V was cut by 5 bases and J by 0 bases, with 13 bases left in between. CDR3 sequence: CASSTSTGLNTEAFF. The CDR3 bases are TGTGCCAGCAGCACTTCGACAGGTCTGAACACTGAAGCTTTCTTT.